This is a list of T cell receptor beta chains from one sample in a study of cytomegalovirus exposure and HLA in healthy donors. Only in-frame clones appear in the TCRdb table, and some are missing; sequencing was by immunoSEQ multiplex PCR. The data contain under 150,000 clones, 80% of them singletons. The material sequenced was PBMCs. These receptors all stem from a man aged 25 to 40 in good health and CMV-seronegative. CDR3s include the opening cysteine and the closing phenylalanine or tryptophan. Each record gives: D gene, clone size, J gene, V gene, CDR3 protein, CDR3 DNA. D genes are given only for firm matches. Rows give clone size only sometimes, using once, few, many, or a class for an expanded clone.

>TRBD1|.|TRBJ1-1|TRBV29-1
CSVVRSGGRDTEAFF
TGCAGCGTTGTAAGGTCAGGGGGCAGGGACACTGAAGCTTTCTTT
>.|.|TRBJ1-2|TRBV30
CAWSAQGNGYTF
TGTGCCTGGAGTGCACAGGGAAATGGCTACACCTTC
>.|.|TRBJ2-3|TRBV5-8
CASSLEGRTSTDTQYF
TGTGCCAGCAGCTTGGAAGGCAGGACTAGCACAGATACGCAGTATTTT
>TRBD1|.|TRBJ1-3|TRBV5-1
CASSPRTGSGNTIYF
TGCGCCAGCAGCCCTAGGACAGGGTCTGGAAACACCATATATTTT
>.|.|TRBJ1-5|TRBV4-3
CASSQGVRDISNQPQHF
TGCGCCAGCAGCCAAGGGGTCAGGGACATTAGCAATCAGCCCCAGCATTTT
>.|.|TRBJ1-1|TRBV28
CAAGGGRYTEAFF
TGTGCCGCGGGGGGGGGCCGGTACACTGAAGCTTTCTTT
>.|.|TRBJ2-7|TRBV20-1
CSAQGLYEQYF
TGCAGTGCCCAAGGACTATACGAGCAGTACTTC
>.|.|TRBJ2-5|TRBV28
CASTPPGKRWETQYF
TGTGCCAGCACCCCCCCCGGGAAGAGGTGGGAGACCCAGTACTTC
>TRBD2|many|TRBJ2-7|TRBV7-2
CASSFGGGYEQYF
TGTGCCAGCAGCTTCGGGGGGGGCTACGAGCAGTACTTC
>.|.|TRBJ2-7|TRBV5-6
CASSLVAGPSGEQYF
TGTGCCAGCAGCTTGGTTGCGGGGCCCTCGGGTGAGCAGTACTTC
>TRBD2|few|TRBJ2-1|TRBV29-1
CSCSGTSGSDEQFF
TGCAGCTGTTCCGGGACTAGCGGGAGTGATGAGCAGTTCTTC
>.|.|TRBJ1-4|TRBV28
CASSLLGRWGANEKLFF
TGTGCCAGCAGTTTATTAGGGAGATGGGGTGCTAATGAAAAACTGTTTTTT
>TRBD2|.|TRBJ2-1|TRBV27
CASSFWTSAYNEQFF
TGTGCCAGCAGTTTTTGGACTAGCGCCTACAATGAGCAGTTCTTC
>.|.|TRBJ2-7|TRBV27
CASSSNPYEQYF
TGTGCCAGCAGTTCCAATCCCTACGAGCAGTACTTC
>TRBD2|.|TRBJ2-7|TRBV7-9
CASSFGGRADEQYF
TGTGCCAGCAGCTTCGGTGGGAGGGCCGACGAGCAGTACTTC
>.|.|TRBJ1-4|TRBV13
CASSYGNEKLFF
TGTGCCAGCAGTTATGGCAATGAAAAACTGTTTTTT
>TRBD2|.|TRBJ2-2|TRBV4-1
CASSRQDIGLAGNTGELFF
TGCGCCAGCAGCCGACAAGATATAGGCCTAGCGGGAAACACCGGGGAGCTGTTTTTT
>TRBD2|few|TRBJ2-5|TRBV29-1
CSVRPGLAGVGETQYF
TGCAGCGTAAGACCCGGACTAGCGGGAGTTGGGGAGACCCAGTACTTC
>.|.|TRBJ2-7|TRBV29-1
CTWRGRWREQYF
TGCACCTGGCGGGGTAGATGGCGCGAGCAGTACTTC
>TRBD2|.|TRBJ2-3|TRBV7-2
CASSLDLAGGTDTQYF
TGTGCCAGCAGCTTAGATCTAGCGGGAGGCACAGATACGCAGTATTTT
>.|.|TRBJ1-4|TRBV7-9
CASSLSLSGEKLFF
TGTGCCAGCAGCTTATCACTCTCGGGGGAAAAACTGTTTTTT
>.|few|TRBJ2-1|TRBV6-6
CASSYSSYETYNEQFF
TGTGCCAGCAGTTACTCGTCTTACGAGACCTACAATGAGCAGTTCTTC
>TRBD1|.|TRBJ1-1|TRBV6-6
CASNGDRELRRTEAFF
TGTGCCAGCAATGGAGACAGGGAATTGAGGCGAACTGAAGCTTTCTTT
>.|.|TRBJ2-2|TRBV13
CASSLGLGGAARSGELFF
TGTGCCAGCAGCTTAGGCCTAGGCGGGGCGGCCAGGTCCGGGGAGCTGTTTTTT
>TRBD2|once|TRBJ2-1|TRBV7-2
CASSSGPGLRGGNEQFF
TGTGCCAGCAGCTCCGGCCCGGGACTGCGGGGGGGGAATGAGCAGTTCTTC
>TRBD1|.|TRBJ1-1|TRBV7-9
CASSPGQGGTEAFF
TGTGCCAGCAGCCCGGGACAGGGAGGAACTGAAGCTTTCTTT
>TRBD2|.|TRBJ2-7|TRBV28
CASSPPGGQRSYEQYF
TGTGCCAGCAGTCCCCCGGGGGGTCAGCGTTCCTACGAGCAGTACTTC
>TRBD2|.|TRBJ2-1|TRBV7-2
CASSLTSGTYNEQFF
TGTGCCAGCAGCTTGACTAGCGGAACCTACAATGAGCAGTTCTTC
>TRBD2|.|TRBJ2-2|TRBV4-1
CASSRIGLAGLTGELFF
TGCGCCAGCAGCCGGATAGGACTAGCGGGTTTAACCGGGGAGCTGTTTTTT
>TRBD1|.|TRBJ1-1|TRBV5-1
CASSLGTGGDGTEAFF
TGCGCCAGCAGCTTGGGGACAGGGGGCGACGGCACTGAAGCTTTCTTT
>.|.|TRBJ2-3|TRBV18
CASSPQRSTDTQYF
TGTGCCAGCTCACCACAGCGAAGCACAGATACGCAGTATTTT
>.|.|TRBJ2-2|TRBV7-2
CASSLTRVTGELFF
TGTGCCAGCAGCTTAACCAGGGTCACCGGGGAGCTGTTTTTT
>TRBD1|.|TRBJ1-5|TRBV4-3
CASSQELTGNGQPQHF
TGCGCCAGCAGCCAAGAGCTGACAGGGAACGGTCAGCCCCAGCATTTT
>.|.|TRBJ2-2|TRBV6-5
CASSLDRGGTGELFF
TGTGCCAGCAGTTTAGACAGAGGAGGGACCGGGGAGCTGTTTTTT
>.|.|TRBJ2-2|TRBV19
CASSINGGRTGELFF
TGTGCCAGTAGTATAAACGGGGGGCGTACCGGGGAGCTGTTTTTT
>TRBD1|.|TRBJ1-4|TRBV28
CASRRTGTGNEKLFF
TGTGCCAGCAGACGGACCGGGACAGGGAATGAAAAACTGTTTTTT
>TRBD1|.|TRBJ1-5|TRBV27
CASRGTGGNQPQHF
TGTGCCAGCAGGGGGACAGGGGGCAATCAGCCCCAGCATTTT
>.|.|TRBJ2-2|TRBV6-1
CASSEALRASTGELFF
TGTGCCAGCAGTGAAGCTTTACGAGCTAGCACCGGGGAGCTGTTTTTT
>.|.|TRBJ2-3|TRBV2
CASSEDGGARDTQYF
TGTGCCAGCAGTGAAGACGGAGGGGCGAGAGATACGCAGTATTTT
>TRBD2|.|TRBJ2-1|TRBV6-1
CASVAGASSYNEQFF
TGTGCCAGCGTAGCGGGAGCGAGCTCCTACAATGAGCAGTTCTTC
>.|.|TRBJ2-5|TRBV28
CASSLQGGETQYF
TGTGCCAGCAGTTTACAGGGTGGCGAGACCCAGTACTTC
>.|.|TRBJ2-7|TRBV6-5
CASSYSFGGYSYEQYF
TGTGCCAGCAGTTACTCCTTCGGGGGATACTCCTACGAGCAGTACTTC
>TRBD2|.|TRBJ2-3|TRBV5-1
CASSPGLAGESDTQYF
TGCGCCAGCAGCCCCGGACTAGCGGGAGAGTCAGATACGCAGTATTTT
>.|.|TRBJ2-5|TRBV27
CASSPLSTLGPSTQYF
TGTGCCAGCAGTCCCTTATCGACACTTGGCCCTTCGACCCAGTACTTC
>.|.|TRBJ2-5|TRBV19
CASSMEDQETQYF
TGTGCCAGTAGTATGGAGGATCAAGAGACCCAGTACTTC
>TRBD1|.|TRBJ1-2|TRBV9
CASSVEGTGAGGYTF
TGTGCCAGCAGCGTAGAAGGGACAGGGGCTGGAGGCTACACCTTC
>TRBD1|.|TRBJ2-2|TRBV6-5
CATTTGQWTGELFF
TGTGCCACCACGACAGGGCAGTGGACCGGGGAGCTGTTTTTT
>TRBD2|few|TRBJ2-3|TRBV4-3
CASSQVLGLAVSQGDTQYF
TGCGCCAGCAGCCAAGTGCTCGGACTAGCGGTTTCTCAGGGAGATACGCAGTATTTT
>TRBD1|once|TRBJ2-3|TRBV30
CAWNTGGTDTQYF
TGTGCCTGGAACACAGGGGGCACAGATACGCAGTATTTT
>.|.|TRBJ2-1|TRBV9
CASSVGPRPHPNEQFF
TGTGCCAGCAGCGTAGGGCCGAGGCCCCACCCAAATGAGCAGTTCTTC
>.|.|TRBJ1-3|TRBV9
CASSVGQFSGNTIYF
TGTGCCAGCAGCGTAGGACAGTTCTCTGGAAACACCATATATTTT